The 24 T cell receptor beta chains in this list originate from one sample, sequenced in a study of response to subunit inactivated influenza vaccine. TCRdb redid the calling of the RT-PCR reads with MiXCR, one entry per CDR3 protein. The sample carries 530,000 or so distinct CDR3 sequences, approximately 24% recorded once. The material sequenced was CD4+ T cells sorted from PBMCs, taken roughly 5 days after vaccination. These receptors were obtained from a man aged 45-65 years who received an inactivated influenza vaccine.

This clonotype has only a few counts. The chain combines TRBV7-2 with TRBJ1-5; D unresolved. Germline loops: CDR1 SGHTA, CDR2 FQGNSA. Trimming cost V 3 bases and J 0 bases, with 6 bases left between them. The CDR3 runs 14 residues. The CDR3 reads CASSLTASNQPQHF. Here the CDR3 DNA reads TGTGCCAGCAGCTTGACGGCTAGCAATCAGCCCCAGCATTTT.

This clonotype was seen more than once but under ten times. The genes are TRBV4-2 and TRBJ1-1; D gene ambiguous. The CDR3 covers 13 residues. Germline V gene sequence: CDR1 LGHNA, CDR2 YNFKEQ. V lost 0 bases, J lost 7 bases, and 9 bases lay in between. CDR3 bases: TGTGCCAGCAGCCAAGAAATGGGGTATGAAGCTTTCTTT. It translates to CASSQEMGYEAFF.

The CDR3 nucleotides are TGTGCCAGCTCACCGTCCGGGACAGAGTATGGCTACACCTTC. Amino acid sequence: CASSPSGTEYGYTF. The V call is TRBV18, the J call TRBJ1-2; 7 bases line up with TRBD1. The CDR3 runs to 14 residues. The J segment lost 5 bases and the V segment lost 3 bases, leaving 6 bases of the junction unmatched. Germline V gene sequence: CDR1 KGHSH, CDR2 LQKENI.

The sample holds a few counts of this clonotype. V and J are TRBV20-1 and TRBJ2-1, with 13 positions matching TRBD2. The trim removed 0 bases at V and 0 bases at J, leaving 5 bases unmatched. Germline V lookup: CDR1 DFQATT, CDR2 SNEGSKA (reference sequence). This CDR3 spans 18 amino acids. This CDR3 is CSAREGGLAGSSYNEQFF. Written as DNA, the CDR3 is TGCAGTGCTAGAGAGGGGGGACTAGCGGGAAGCTCCTACAATGAGCAGTTCTTC.

By share, this clonotype ranks as medium-sized (0.01 to 0.1%). The chain recombines TRBV5-1 with TRBJ1-1, with TRBD1 matching over 10 bases. Germline V gives CDR1 SGHRS, CDR2 YFSETQ. V trimming: 4 bases; J trimming: 11 bases; junction bases outside the gene matches: 11. CDR3 length: 14 amino acids. The CDR3 DNA reads TGCGCCAGCAGCAACCGGGACAGGGGACTGGGGGCTTTCTTT. This gives the protein CASSNRDRGLGAFF.

This clonotype was seen more than once but under ten times. The chain carries TRBV20-1 and TRBJ2-2; possibly TRBD1 or TRBD2 for D (5 bases each). Trimming took 5 bases from V and 2 from J, leaving 12 bases between them. Germline assignment: CDR1 DFQATT and CDR2 SNEGSKA (reference sequence). This CDR3 is built from 14 residues. The CDR3 DNA follows: TGCAGTGCTTCCGGGACCCGAAACACCGGGGAGCTGTTTTTT. Amino acid sequence: CSASGTRNTGELFF.

This clonotype was counted a few times. The chain couples TRBV12-3 or TRBV12-4 to TRBJ2-1, with 9 bases aligning to TRBD2. The CDR3 has 14 amino acids. V shed 6 bases and J 9 bases; nucleotides not matched to a gene: 9. CDR3 DNA sequence: TGTGCCAGCAGCCTTAGCGGGAGCGGTGGTGAGCAGTTCTTC. Translated: CASSLSGSGGEQFF.

This chain joins TRBV29-1 and TRBJ2-2; D is tentatively TRBD1 or TRBD2 (6 bases each). V lost 5 bases to trimming and J lost 6 bases, with 16 bases between them. Germline CDR1 is SQVTM and CDR2 is ANQGSEA. This CDR3 spans 14 amino acids. CDR3 sequence: CSVRTGRRPGELFF. CDR3 sequence (DNA): TGCAGCGTTCGTACAGGGAGGAGACCCGGGGAGCTGTTTTTT.

This clonotype was seen more than once but under ten times. V gene TRBV7-2 combines with J gene TRBJ2-7; the D is unclear. V was cut by 5 bases and J by 0 bases, with 17 bases left in between. CDR1 and CDR2 (germline): SGHTA, FQGNSA. This CDR3 spans 16 amino acids. CDR3 nucleotides: TGTGCCAGCAGCAAAGGTGGGGTAACGAGCTCCTACGAGCAGTACTTC. Its protein is CASSKGGVTSSYEQYF.

V and J are TRBV6-2 or TRBV6-3 and TRBJ2-1, with 7 positions matching TRBD2. V lost 7 bases, J lost 4 bases, and 22 bases stayed unmatched. Germline CDR1 MNHEY, CDR2 SVGEGT. This CDR3 comprises 19 residues. The CDR3 DNA sequence: TGTGCCAGCACGGAAATGGGAGCGGGGTCAGCATCGCTATACAATGAGCAGTTCTTC. It yields the protein CASTEMGAGSASLYNEQFF.

This chain links TRBV7-2 with TRBJ2-7; D gene ambiguous. Germline-derived CDR1 and CDR2 are SGHTA and FQGNSA. There are 12 residues in the CDR3. Trimming shortened V by 6 bases and J by 4 bases, and 10 bases separated the two germline ends. Here the CDR3 reads CASSIQVYEQYF. CDR3 sequence (DNA): TGTGCCAGCAGTATCCAGGTATACGAGCAGTACTTC.

This clonotype appeared many times. The chain carries TRBV10-3 and TRBJ2-7; TRBD2 matches at 8 bases. Per the germline V gene, CDR1 is ENHRY and CDR2 is SYGVKD. The CDR3 totals 14 residues. The V gene end was trimmed by 4 bases and the J gene end by 1 base; junction bases not matched to a gene: 3. The CDR3 here is CAISGKRESYEQYF. DNA of the CDR3: TGTGCCATCAGTGGGAAGCGGGAGTCCTACGAGCAGTACTTC.

This clonotype was counted ten times or more. The V call is TRBV11-1, the J call TRBJ2-7; D remains unclear. V was cut by 3 bases and J by 3 bases, with 6 bases left in between. This CDR3 contains 12 residues. The germline gives CDR1 SGHAT, CDR2 FQDESV (reference sequence). CDR3 nucleotide sequence: TGTGCCAGCAGCTTGGATTTCTACGAGCAGTACTTC. Translated: CASSLDFYEQYF.

This clonotype was seen more than once but under ten times. The chain links TRBV7-2 to TRBJ2-3, with D tentatively TRBD1 (6 bases). The CDR3 is 14 residues long. Germline values: CDR1 SGHTA, CDR2 FQGNSA. V was shortened by 2 bases and J by 9 bases, with 15 bases between the two germline ends. As DNA, the CDR3 is TGTGCCAGCAGCTTAAAAATGGACAGCATAACGCAGTATTTT. Amino acid sequence: CASSLKMDSITQYF.

The rearrangement uses TRBV7-8 and TRBJ2-1; 7 nucleotides match TRBD1. The CDR3 has 16 amino acids. Germline CDR1 reads SGHVS; CDR2 reads FQNEAQ. V lost 1 base and J lost 2; bases outside the gene matches: 5. The CDR3, as DNA: TGTGCCAGCAGCTTAGTACTTACAGGGGCCTACAATGAGCAGTTCTTC. Translating it yields CASSLVLTGAYNEQFF.

There are many counts of this clonotype. The chain employs TRBV28 and TRBJ2-1; possible D gene TRBD2, 6 bases. The CDR3 length is 13 residues. CDR1 MDHEN and CDR2 SYDVKM come from the germline V gene. Trimming stripped 5 bases from V and 5 bases from J, with 10 bases between. The CDR3, as DNA: TGTGCCAGCAGTAGGGACTCGAACAATGAGCAGTTCTTC. Protein sequence: CASSRDSNNEQFF.

This clonotype was counted ten times or more. The CDR3 spells CASRRSGGTLHQPQHF. Here the CDR3 DNA reads TGTGCCAGCAGGCGTTCGGGAGGTACGCTCCATCAGCCCCAGCATTTT. The chain is built from TRBV6-1 and TRBJ1-5, with D unresolved. V lost 6 bases and J 5 bases, leaving 20 bases between the germline ends. CDR3 length equals 16 residues. In germline, CDR1 is MNHNS, CDR2 SASEGT.

The table lists this clonotype with a few counts. The V gene is TRBV7-2, the J gene TRBJ2-7; 7 bases are a match to TRBD2. From germline, CDR1 is SGHTA and CDR2 FQGNSA. The CDR3 is 15 amino acids. The J segment lost 5 bases and the V segment lost 4 bases, leaving 11 bases of the junction unmatched. The CDR3 loop reads CASSSQAGVGNEQYF. The CDR3 DNA sequence: TGTGCCAGCAGCTCCCAGGCGGGAGTCGGGAACGAGCAGTACTTC.

The CDR3 sequence: CASSRGSYATNEKLFF. The DNA of the CDR3 is TGTGCCAGCAGCCGGGGCTCATATGCAACTAATGAAAAACTGTTTTTT. The J gene is TRBJ1-4, the V gene TRBV4-2, with D perhaps matching TRBD1 (5 bases). Germline CDR1 is LGHNA and CDR2 is YNFKEQ. The germline V and J ends were trimmed by 4 bases and 0 bases, with 12 bases remaining between them. The CDR3 sequence is 16 residues long.

This clonotype appeared a few times. The rearrangement uses TRBV9 and TRBJ2-5, with 10 bases that match TRBD2. The germline V gene has CDR1 SGDLS and CDR2 YYNGEE. The CDR3 consists of 15 residues. V shed 4 bases, J shed 4 bases, and the junction held 7 bases outside the gene matches. The CDR3, as DNA: TGTGCCAGCAGCCCCAGAGGACTAGCGGTAGAGACCCAGTACTTC. Translated, it gives CASSPRGLAVETQYF.

V and J are TRBV5-4 and TRBJ2-3; tentatively, D is TRBD2 (5 bases). Germline V gene lookup returns CDR1 SGHNT and CDR2 YYREEE (reference sequence). Trimming removed 1 base at V and 1 base at J, with 10 bases between. The CDR3 runs 15 residues. The CDR3 sequence is CASSLQIGGTDTQYF. CDR3 coding DNA: TGTGCCAGCAGCTTGCAAATCGGGGGCACAGATACGCAGTATTTT.

This chain uses TRBV28 with TRBJ2-6; the D gene is possibly TRBD1 (6 bases). CDR3 length: 17 amino acids. V dropped 6 bases and J dropped 0 bases, with 15 bases sitting between them. Germline V CDR1 and CDR2: MDHEN, SYDVKM. CDR3 DNA: TGTGCCAGCAGCCTGACAGGAATCAACTCTGGGGCCAACGTCCTGACTTTC. Its protein product is CASSLTGINSGANVLTF.

The chain is built from TRBV5-1 and TRBJ1-1; D is uncertain. The length of the CDR3 is 16 residues. The germline CDR1 and CDR2 sequences are SGHRS and YFSETQ. Trimming cost V 6 bases and J 0 bases, with 18 bases left between them. The CDR3 DNA is TGCGCCAGCAAGAGCCTAGAAAGACGGCTGAACACTGAAGCTTTCTTT. Translating it yields CASKSLERRLNTEAFF.

The chain links TRBV6-1 to TRBJ2-5, with TRBD2 identical over 10 bases. J gave up 1 base and V 5 bases, and 1 base lay outside the gene matches. Germline-derived CDR1 and CDR2 are MNHNS and SASEGT. This CDR3 has 14 residues. CDR3 protein: CASSRTSGQETQYF. CDR3 in DNA: TGTGCCAGCAGTCGGACTAGCGGCCAAGAGACCCAGTACTTC.